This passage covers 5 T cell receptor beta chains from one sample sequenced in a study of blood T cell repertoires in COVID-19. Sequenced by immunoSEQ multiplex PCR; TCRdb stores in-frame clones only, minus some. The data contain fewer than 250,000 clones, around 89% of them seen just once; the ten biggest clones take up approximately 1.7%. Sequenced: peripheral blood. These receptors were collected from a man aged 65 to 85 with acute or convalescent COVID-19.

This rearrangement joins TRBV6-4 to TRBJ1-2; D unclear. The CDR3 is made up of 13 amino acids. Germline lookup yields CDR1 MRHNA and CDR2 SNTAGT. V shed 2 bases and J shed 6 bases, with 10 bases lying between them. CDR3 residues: CASSDPRTHGYTF. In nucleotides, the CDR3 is TGTGCCAGCAGTGACCCGCGCACTCATGGCTACACCTTC.

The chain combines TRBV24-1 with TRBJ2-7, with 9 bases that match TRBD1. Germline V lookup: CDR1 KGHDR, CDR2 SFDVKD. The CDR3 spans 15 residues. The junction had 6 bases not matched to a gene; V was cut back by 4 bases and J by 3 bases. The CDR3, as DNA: TGTGCCACCAGTGAGGGGACAGGGATTGACTACGAGCAGTACTTC. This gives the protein CATSEGTGIDYEQYF.

CDR3 loop: CASSPVPGMDSYEQYF. CDR3 coding DNA: TGTGCCAGCAGCCCCGTCCCCGGGATGGACTCCTACGAGCAGTACTTC. The V gene is TRBV7-6, the J gene TRBJ2-7, with D tentatively TRBD2 (5 bases). V was trimmed by 5 bases and J by 0 bases, leaving 17 bases between them. The CDR3 extends over 16 amino acids. CDR1 is SGHVS and CDR2 is FNYEAQ in the germline V gene.

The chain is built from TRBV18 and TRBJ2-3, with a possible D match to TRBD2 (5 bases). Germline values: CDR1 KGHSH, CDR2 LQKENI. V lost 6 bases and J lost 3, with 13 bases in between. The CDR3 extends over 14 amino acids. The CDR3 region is CASSLLEVTDTQYF. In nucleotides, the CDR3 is TGTGCCAGCTCCCTACTAGAGGTGACAGATACGCAGTATTTT.

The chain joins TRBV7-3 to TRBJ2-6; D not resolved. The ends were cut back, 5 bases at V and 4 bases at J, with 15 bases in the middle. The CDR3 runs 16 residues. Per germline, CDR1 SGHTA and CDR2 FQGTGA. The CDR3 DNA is TGTGCCAGCAGCCCCTCTGGCGGAGCAGGGGCCAACGTCCTGACTTTC. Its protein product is CASSPSGGAGANVLTF.